The 18 T cell receptor beta chains in this list originate from one sample, sequenced in a study of response to subunit inactivated influenza vaccine. TCRdb fed the RT-PCR reads into MiXCR, producing one record per CDR3 protein. In the table there are about 500,000 distinct CDR3 sequences, more than 15% of which are singletons. Sequenced here: CD4+ T cells sorted from PBMCs, sampled less than 30 months after vaccination. Source of these receptors: a man in his fifties or sixties who received an inactivated influenza vaccine.

The chain is built from TRBV20-1 and TRBJ2-3, with 13 bases matching TRBD2. V trimming: 0 bases; J trimming: 4 bases; junction bases outside the gene matches: 1. This CDR3 spans 15 amino acids. CDR1 is DFQATT and CDR2 is SNEGSKA in the germline V gene (reference sequence). CDR3 loop: CSARETSGGSDTQYF. The CDR3 nucleotides read TGCAGTGCTAGAGAGACTAGCGGGGGGTCAGATACGCAGTATTTT.

A few counts support this clonotype. The chain combines TRBV20-1 with TRBJ2-3, with D unresolved. Germline CDR1 is DFQATT and CDR2 is SNEGSKA (reference sequence). The CDR3 consists of 13 residues. Trimming took off 4 bases at V and 0 bases at J, with 8 bases between the two ends. CDR3 coding DNA: TGCAGTGCTAACCCTAGTAGCACAGATACGCAGTATTTT. Translated: CSANPSSTDTQYF.

The rearrangement joins TRBV28 to TRBJ1-1; 7 positions agree with TRBD1. The length of the CDR3 is 14 residues. The germline gives CDR1 MDHEN, CDR2 SYDVKM. After removal of 6 bases from V and 1 base from J, the junction contained 5 bases not matched to a gene. Written as DNA, the CDR3 is TGTGCCAGCAGCCGACAGGGCGAGAACACTGAAGCTTTCTTT. Amino acids: CASSRQGENTEAFF.

Only a few counts were recorded for this clonotype. The gene calls are TRBV20-1 and TRBJ1-6; perhaps TRBD1 as D (5 bases). From germline, CDR1 is DFQATT and CDR2 SNEGSKA (reference sequence). Trimming shortened V by 6 bases and J by 0 bases, and 12 bases separated the two germline ends. The CDR3 totals 15 residues. The CDR3 protein is CSARGGSSYNSPLHF. The CDR3 bases are TGCAGTGCCCGGGGCGGGAGCTCCTATAATTCACCCCTCCACTTT.

This clonotype was seen more than once but under ten times. The rearrangement uses TRBV3-1 and TRBJ2-2; D unclear. Germline lookup yields CDR1 LGHDT and CDR2 YNNKEL (reference sequence). V was trimmed by 1 base and J by 5 bases, leaving 11 bases between them. There are 15 residues in the CDR3. CDR3 bases: TGTGCCAGCAGCCAAGCTCTGGGGTGGACCGGGGAGCTGTTTTTT. Translation gives CASSQALGWTGELFF.

This clonotype showed up just a few times. The chain carries TRBV29-1 and TRBJ2-2, with 11 bases that match TRBD2. This CDR3 has 13 amino acids. Trimming at V came to 6 bases and at J to 6 bases, leaving 3 bases not matched to a gene. Germline CDR1 and CDR2: SQVTM and ANQGSEA. CDR3 sequence reads: CSVATSGAGELFF. Written as DNA, the CDR3 is TGCAGCGTAGCGACTAGCGGGGCCGGGGAGCTGTTTTTT.

The chain is built from TRBV11-1 and TRBJ2-7, with 7 bases that match TRBD1. V lost 1 base to trimming and J lost 3 bases; unmatched junction nucleotides: 6. The germline gives CDR1 SGHAT, CDR2 FQDESV (reference sequence). This CDR3 is built from 15 residues. The CDR3 loop is CASSLGQGDFYEQYF. The CDR3 DNA follows: TGTGCCAGCAGCTTAGGACAGGGCGATTTCTACGAGCAGTACTTC.

The rearrangement uses TRBV9 and TRBJ2-2; D is possibly TRBD1 (6 bases). The V end lost 1 base, the J end lost 6 bases, and 13 bases lay between the germline ends. The CDR3 length is 15 residues. The germline V gene encodes CDR1 SGDLS and CDR2 YYNGEE. The CDR3 spells CASSVSAGTSGELFF. Here the CDR3 DNA reads TGTGCCAGCAGCGTAAGCGCAGGGACATCCGGGGAGCTGTTTTTT. The full variable domain, rest sourced from reference TRBV9 and TRBJ2-2, is DSGVTQTPKHLITATGQRVTLRCSPRSGDLSVYWYQQSLDQGLQFLIQYYNGEERAKGNILERFSAQQFPDLHSELNLSSLELGDSALYFCASSVSAGTSGELFFGEGSRLTVL.

The sample holds a few counts of this clonotype. V gene TRBV20-1 combines with J gene TRBJ2-3; TRBD2 agrees at 8 bases. Looked up from germline, CDR1 is DFQATT and CDR2 is SNEGSKA (reference sequence). With 5 bases clipped from V and 2 bases from J, the junction kept 6 bases outside the gene matches. The CDR3 length is 14 residues. In DNA form, the CDR3 reads TGCAGTGCTGCCGGGGGGGCCTTCACAGATACGCAGTATTTT. Its protein is CSAAGGAFTDTQYF.

This clonotype was seen a handful of times. A junction boundary mismatches the germline segment, possibly from a read error. The rearrangement links TRBV11-2 to TRBJ2-4, with 8 bases that match TRBD2. Looked up from germline, CDR1 is SGHAT and CDR2 is FQNNGV. CDR3 size: 15 residues. The CDR3 coding sequence is TGTGCCAGCAACTTAGGAAGCGGGGGCAAAAACATTCAGTACTTC. It encodes CASNLGSGGKNIQYF. The full variable domain, its missing parts supplied by reference TRBV11-2 and TRBJ2-4, is EAGVAQSPRYKIIEKRQSVAFWCNPISGHATLYWYQQILGQGPKLLIQFQNNGVVDDSQLPKDRFSAERLKGVDSTLKIQPAKLEDSAVYLCASNLGSGGKNIQYFGAGTRLSVL.

The chain employs TRBV5-1 and TRBJ1-5; D is unresolved. The CDR3 spans 13 residues. The V end was cut by 4 bases, the J end by 3 bases, with 8 bases between. CDR1 is SGHRS and CDR2 is YFSETQ in the germline V gene. This CDR3 reads CASSSGINQPQHF. CDR3 sequence (DNA): TGCGCCAGCAGCAGCGGGATCAATCAGCCCCAGCATTTT.

The chain links TRBV10-3 to TRBJ2-2; 8 bases are a match to TRBD2. The CDR3 is 15 residues long. Germline V gene sequence: CDR1 ENHRY, CDR2 SYGVKD. The junction had 3 bases not matched to a gene; V was cut back by 6 bases and J by 0 bases. CDR3 nucleotide sequence: TGTGCCATCAGGGGGGGACTAGCGAACACCGGGGAGCTGTTTTTT. Translated, it gives CAIRGGLANTGELFF.

The table lists this clonotype with many counts. The chain recombines TRBV7-2 with TRBJ2-5, with 7 bases lining up with TRBD1. CDR1 is SGHTA, CDR2 FQGNSA, per germline. The junction had 2 bases not matched to a gene; V was cut back by 3 bases and J by 1 base. The length of the CDR3 is 14 residues. The CDR3 bases are TGTGCCAGCAGCTTGAACAGGGGCCAAGAGACCCAGTACTTC. This translates into CASSLNRGQETQYF.

This clonotype was detected only once. The rearrangement links TRBV6-5 to TRBJ2-2; D not resolved. Between the trimmed V and J ends, which lost 0 bases and 5 bases, there was a span of 7 bases. The length of the CDR3 is 14 residues. CDR1 is MNHEY, CDR2 SVGAGI, per germline. CDR3 sequence reads: CASSYSRPTGELFF. The CDR3 DNA is TGTGCCAGCAGTTACTCGCGGCCTACCGGGGAGCTGTTTTTT.

The rearrangement uses TRBV6-1 and TRBJ1-1; TRBD1 matches 7 bases. Germline CDR1 and CDR2: MNHNS and SASEGT. V shed 5 bases and J 11 bases; nucleotides not matched to a gene: 11. CDR3 length: 13 residues. CDR3 in amino acids: CASSPLRGGRAFF. In DNA form, the CDR3 reads TGTGCCAGCAGTCCCCTCAGGGGGGGAAGGGCTTTCTTT.

The rearrangement uses TRBV7-8 and TRBJ2-3, with D perhaps matching TRBD2 (6 bases). V lost 2 bases to trimming and J lost 0 bases, with 18 bases between them. This CDR3 is built from 18 residues. Germline V CDR1 and CDR2: SGHVS, FQNEAQ. CDR3 protein: CASSLFRRSSGSTDTQYF. DNA for the CDR3: TGTGCCAGCAGCTTATTTCGGCGGTCCAGCGGGAGCACAGATACGCAGTATTTT.

This rearrangement joins TRBV7-2 to TRBJ1-6; TRBD1 matches 7 bases. Germline-derived CDR1 and CDR2 are SGHTA and FQGNSA. V was pared by 5 bases and J by 7 bases, with 5 bases of the junction left unmatched. The CDR3 length is 14 residues. CDR3 loop: CASSPDRVNSPLHF. The CDR3 DNA reads as TGTGCCAGCAGCCCCGACAGGGTCAATTCACCCCTCCACTTT. Full variable domain (missing parts from reference TRBV7-2 and TRBJ1-6): GAGVSQSPSNKVTEKGKDVELRCDPISGHTALYWYRQSLGQGLEFLIYFQGNSAPDKSGLPSDRFSAERTGGSVSTLTIQRTQQEDSAVYLCASSPDRVNSPLHFGNGTRLTVT.

This clonotype was counted at least ten times. This chain links TRBV29-1 with TRBJ2-1; 11 nucleotides align to TRBD2. The germline CDR1 and CDR2 sequences are SQVTM and ANQGSEA. CDR3 size: 12 residues. V trimming: 5 bases; J trimming: 8 bases; junction bases outside the gene matches: 2. CDR3 region: CSVSGLADEQFF. In DNA form, the CDR3 reads TGCAGCGTTTCGGGACTAGCGGATGAGCAGTTCTTC.